This is a list of T cell receptor beta chains from one sample in a study of blood T cell repertoires in COVID-19. TCRdb keeps only in-frame clones here, not all; method: immunoSEQ multiplex PCR. Of tens of thousands of clones in the sample, just over 85% are singletons; the top ten hold 5.1%. The sequencing sample was made of peripheral blood. The receptors were sampled from a human donor in a cohort sampled during active COVID-19. CDR3s include the opening cysteine and the closing phenylalanine or tryptophan.

J gene: TRBJ1-4; V gene: TRBV28; CDR3 protein: CASIEGGGSEKLFF
J gene: TRBJ2-2; V gene: TRBV3-1/TRBV3-2; CDR3 protein: CASSQVSRSGELFF
J gene: TRBJ1-1; V gene: TRBV4-1; CDR3 protein: CASSQEDRNTEAFF
J gene: TRBJ1-6; V gene: TRBV10-3; CDR3 protein: CAISDSNSPLHF
J gene: TRBJ2-3; V gene: TRBV6-2/TRBV6-3; CDR3 protein: CASSHPSTGPTDTQYF
J gene: TRBJ2-6; V gene: TRBV7-2; CDR3 protein: CASSKDRGPSGANVLTF
J gene: TRBJ2-7; V gene: TRBV28; CDR3 protein: CASSSIFTGTGTYEQYF
J gene: TRBJ2-5; V gene: TRBV29-1; CDR3 protein: CSVEDPLETQYF
J gene: TRBJ1-6; V gene: TRBV7-9; CDR3 protein: CASSPEPGNSPLHF
J gene: TRBJ2-2; V gene: TRBV3-1/TRBV3-2; CDR3 protein: CASSQVLPNTGELFF
J gene: TRBJ1-4; V gene: TRBV6-5; CDR3 protein: CASSYRWANPNEKLFF
J gene: TRBJ2-7; V gene: TRBV6-2/TRBV6-3; CDR3 protein: CASSRLGTAPGEQYF
J gene: TRBJ1-2; V gene: TRBV19; CDR3 protein: CASRQATVFNYGYTF
J gene: TRBJ1-6; V gene: TRBV15; CDR3 protein: CATSPRGQNSPLHF
J gene: TRBJ2-1; V gene: TRBV11-3; CDR3 protein: CASSLGSREQFF
J gene: TRBJ2-2; V gene: TRBV3-1/TRBV3-2; CDR3 protein: CASGDRANTGELFF
J gene: TRBJ2-3; V gene: TRBV7-8; CDR3 protein: CASSASSGSADTQYF
J gene: TRBJ2-1; V gene: TRBV18; CDR3 protein: CASSPPGGGYNEQFF
J gene: TRBJ2-1; V gene: TRBV29-1; CDR3 protein: CSVEPGGGQGVREQFF
J gene: TRBJ2-7; V gene: TRBV29-1; CDR3 protein: CSGLRQSPSYEQYF
J gene: TRBJ1-1; V gene: TRBV6-2/TRBV6-3; CDR3 protein: CASSHGIATEAFF
J gene: TRBJ2-1; V gene: TRBV5-1; CDR3 protein: CASSLGTGDLEQFF
J gene: TRBJ1-1; V gene: TRBV5-1; CDR3 protein: CASSLGQGATEAFF
J gene: TRBJ2-3; V gene: TRBV7-9; CDR3 protein: CASSLLSGGTDTQYF
J gene: TRBJ2-3; V gene: TRBV10-3; CDR3 protein: CAITGGSTDTQYF
J gene: TRBJ1-5; V gene: TRBV11-2; CDR3 protein: CASSLSPDGNQPQHF
J gene: TRBJ1-6; V gene: TRBV5-4; CDR3 protein: CASSSGGGASLGSPLHF
J gene: TRBJ1-5; V gene: TRBV2; CDR3 protein: CASSERSGVNQPQHF
J gene: TRBJ1-2; V gene: TRBV4-1; CDR3 protein: CASSPGTGGDYGYTF
J gene: TRBJ1-6; V gene: TRBV7-3; CDR3 protein: CASNTYRGLRDSPLHF
J gene: TRBJ1-4; V gene: TRBV27; CDR3 protein: CASSLGLNEKLFF
J gene: TRBJ2-7; V gene: TRBV3-1/TRBV3-2; CDR3 protein: CASSQGLAEPYAQYF
J gene: TRBJ2-2; V gene: TRBV5-6; CDR3 protein: CASSLGTFFAGELFF
J gene: TRBJ2-7; V gene: TRBV30; CDR3 protein: CAWSEDTFSYEQYF
J gene: TRBJ1-5; V gene: TRBV5-1; CDR3 protein: CASSLSGNQPQHF
J gene: TRBJ1-4; V gene: TRBV9; CDR3 protein: CASSVNRGDREKLFF
J gene: TRBJ2-1; V gene: TRBV15; CDR3 protein: CATSRGAGLAGVGEQFF
J gene: TRBJ2-3; V gene: TRBV15; CDR3 protein: CATSPGLSTDTQYF
J gene: TRBJ2-7; V gene: TRBV7-8; CDR3 protein: CASSLPPPPDRGREQYF
J gene: TRBJ1-4; V gene: TRBV7-9; CDR3 protein: CASSLEGRPTHEKLFF
J gene: TRBJ1-3; V gene: TRBV28; CDR3 protein: CASETTGHISGNTIYF
J gene: TRBJ2-2; V gene: TRBV14; CDR3 protein: CASSKRDTGVTGELFF
J gene: TRBJ2-7; V gene: TRBV25-1; CDR3 protein: CASQGQATYEQYF
J gene: TRBJ2-7; V gene: TRBV19; CDR3 protein: CASSTTPGGGEQYF
J gene: TRBJ1-2; V gene: TRBV7-9; CDR3 protein: CASSYRDRAGYTF
J gene: TRBJ2-5; V gene: TRBV11-2; CDR3 protein: CASSLNPGLQETQYF